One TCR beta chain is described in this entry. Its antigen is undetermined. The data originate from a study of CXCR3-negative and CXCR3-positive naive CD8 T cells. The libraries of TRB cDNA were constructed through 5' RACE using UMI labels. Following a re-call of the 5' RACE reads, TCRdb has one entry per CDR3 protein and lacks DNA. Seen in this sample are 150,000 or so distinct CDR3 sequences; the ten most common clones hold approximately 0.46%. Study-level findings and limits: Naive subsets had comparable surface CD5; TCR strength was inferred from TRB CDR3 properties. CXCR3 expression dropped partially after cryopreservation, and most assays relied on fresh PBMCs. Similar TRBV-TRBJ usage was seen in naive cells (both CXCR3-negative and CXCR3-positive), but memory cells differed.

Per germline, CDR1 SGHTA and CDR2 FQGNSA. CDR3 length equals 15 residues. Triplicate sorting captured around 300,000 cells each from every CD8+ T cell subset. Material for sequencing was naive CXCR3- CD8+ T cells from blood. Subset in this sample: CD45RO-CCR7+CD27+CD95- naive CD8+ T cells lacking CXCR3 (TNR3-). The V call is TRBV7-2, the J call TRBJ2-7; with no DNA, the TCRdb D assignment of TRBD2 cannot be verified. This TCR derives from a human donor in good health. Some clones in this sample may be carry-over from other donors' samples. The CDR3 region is CASSPTLGLSYEQYF.